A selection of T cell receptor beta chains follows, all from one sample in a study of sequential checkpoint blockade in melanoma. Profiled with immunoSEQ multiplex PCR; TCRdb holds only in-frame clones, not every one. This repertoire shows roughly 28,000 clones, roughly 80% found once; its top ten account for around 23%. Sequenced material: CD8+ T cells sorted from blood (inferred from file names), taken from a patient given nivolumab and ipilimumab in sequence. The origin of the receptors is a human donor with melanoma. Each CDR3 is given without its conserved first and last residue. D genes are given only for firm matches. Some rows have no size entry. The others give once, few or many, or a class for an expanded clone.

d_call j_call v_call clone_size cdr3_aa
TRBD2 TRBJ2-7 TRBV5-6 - ASSGRASGGAYEQY
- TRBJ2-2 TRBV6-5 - ASSYPQNTGELF
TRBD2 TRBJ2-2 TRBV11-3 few ASSLAGGYTGELF
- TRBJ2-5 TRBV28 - ASSFPLSEAQQY
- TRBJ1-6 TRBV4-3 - ASSQGRGPNSPLH
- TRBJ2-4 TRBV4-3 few ASSQDRPTSLQY
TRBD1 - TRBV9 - ASSVGDRAYEQY
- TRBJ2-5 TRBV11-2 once ASSGSGPQY
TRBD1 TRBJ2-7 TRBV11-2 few ASSLGQFRYEQY
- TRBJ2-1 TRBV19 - ASSIRAGPVNEQF
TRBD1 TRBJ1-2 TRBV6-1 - ASTGRGNYGYT
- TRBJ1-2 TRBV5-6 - ASSLGQSNYGYT
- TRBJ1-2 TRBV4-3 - ASSQETAPNYGYT
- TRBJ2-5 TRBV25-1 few ASSNRGSQY
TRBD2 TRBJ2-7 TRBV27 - ASSFGGASAYEQY
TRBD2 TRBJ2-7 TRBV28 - ASSPIGGAYYEQY
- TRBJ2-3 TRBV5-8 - ASSLEQNTDTQY
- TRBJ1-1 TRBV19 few ASSIGYREAF
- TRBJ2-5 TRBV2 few ASSDLGGRETQY
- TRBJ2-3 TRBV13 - ASSFVQQGHQDTQY
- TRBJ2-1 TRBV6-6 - ATEGLVEQF
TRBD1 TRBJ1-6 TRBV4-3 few ASSQERGRGSSPLH
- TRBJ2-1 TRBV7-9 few ASSPTPGLGQF
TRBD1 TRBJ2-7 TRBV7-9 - ASSFRDRDSYEQY
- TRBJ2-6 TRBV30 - AWTPAMAGANVLT
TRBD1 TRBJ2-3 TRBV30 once AWSVGTGGLDTQY
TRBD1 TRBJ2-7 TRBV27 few ASRIDRGPYEQY
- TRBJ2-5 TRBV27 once ASSSQGGETQY
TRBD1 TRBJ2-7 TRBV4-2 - ASSQDGTGNLYEQY
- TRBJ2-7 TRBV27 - ASSPGTRAYEQY
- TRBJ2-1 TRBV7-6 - ASSQAPGNEQF
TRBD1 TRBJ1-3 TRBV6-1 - ASRAQGAGGNTIY
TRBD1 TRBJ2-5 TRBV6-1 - ATQGQAWKTQY
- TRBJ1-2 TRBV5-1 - ASSLDGDYGYT
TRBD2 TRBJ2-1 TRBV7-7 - ASSTGLAEYNEQF
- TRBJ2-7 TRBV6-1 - ASSESPGSPYEQY
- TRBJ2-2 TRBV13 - ASSLFSNTGELF
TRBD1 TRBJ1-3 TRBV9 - ASSVDGQGGSGNTIY
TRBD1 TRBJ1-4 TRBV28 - ASVKGTGGEKLF
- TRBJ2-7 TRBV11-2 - ASSLQGSYEQY
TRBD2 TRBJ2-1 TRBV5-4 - ASSSAPSGSYNEQF
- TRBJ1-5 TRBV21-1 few ASTMTGAGKSNQPQH
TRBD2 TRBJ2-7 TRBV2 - ATSRGGANEQY
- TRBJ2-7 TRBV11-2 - ASRQDNEQY